Presented here are 26 T cell receptor beta chains from one specimen sequenced in a study of cytomegalovirus exposure and HLA in healthy donors. Primers: 60 Vbeta forward and 13 Jbeta reverse. Repertoires were generated with immunoSEQ multiplex PCR, while TCRdb's copy carries only in-frame clones and drops some. The repertoire includes tens of thousands of clones, roughly 70% of them detected once, and around 5.4% sits in the top ten. Sample: PBMCs. The origin of the receptors is a man in his forties or fifties in good health and CMV-seronegative.

The rearrangement joins TRBV19 to TRBJ1-1; 8 bases agree with TRBD1. The CDR3 consists of 15 residues. The trim removed 7 bases at V and 0 bases at J, leaving 7 bases unmatched. The germline gives CDR1 LNHDA, CDR2 SQIVND (reference sequence). CDR3 loop: CASIPAGGMNTEAFF. The CDR3 coding sequence is TGTGCCAGTATCCCGGCAGGGGGCATGAACACTGAAGCTTTCTTT.

The chain carries TRBV6-5 and TRBJ1-4, with D possibly matching TRBD1 (6 bases). Trimming shortened V by 3 bases and J by 7 bases, and 15 bases separated the two germline ends. This CDR3 has 15 amino acids. From germline, CDR1 is MNHEY and CDR2 SVGAGI. CDR3 in amino acids: CASSYGGGGGEKLFF. The CDR3 bases are TGTGCCAGCAGTTATGGCGGGGGCGGTGGTGAAAAACTGTTTTTT.

This rearrangement joins TRBV10-3 to TRBJ1-5; possible D gene TRBD1, 5 bases. This CDR3 is 14 amino acids long. CDR1 and CDR2 from the germline V gene are ENHRY and SYGVKD. The V end lost 4 bases, the J end lost 6 bases, and 13 bases lay between the germline ends. CDR3 DNA: TGTGCCATCAGTGGGGCAGGGCAATTTCAGCCCCAGCATTTT. It encodes CAISGAGQFQPQHF.

This clone was counted a few times. J is TRBJ1-2 and V is TRBV30; D uncertain. The CDR3 totals 14 residues. In germline, CDR1 is GTSNPN, CDR2 SVGIG (reference sequence). V shed 0 bases and J shed 7 bases, with 15 bases lying between them. CDR3 sequence reads: CAWSVRLGITGYTF. CDR3 in DNA: TGTGCCTGGAGTGTACGGCTAGGTATAACTGGCTACACCTTC.

The rearrangement uses TRBV6-5 and TRBJ2-7, with D possibly being TRBD1 (6 bases). Trimming cost V 5 bases and J 5 bases, with 13 bases left between them. CDR3 length: 13 residues. Germline CDR1 is MNHEY and CDR2 is SVGAGI. CDR3 DNA: TGTGCCAGCAGTGGGGTCAGGGGCCACGAGCAGTACTTC. Translation: CASSGVRGHEQYF.

The rearrangement joins TRBV2 to TRBJ2-5, with a possible D match to TRBD2 (6 bases). V was clipped by 8 bases and J by 5 bases, with 6 bases between them. The length of the CDR3 is 10 residues. CDR1 SNHLY and CDR2 FYNNEI come from the germline V gene. CDR3 coding DNA: TGTGCCAGCGGGGGGGAGACCCAGTACTTC. Protein: CASGGETQYF.

The V call is TRBV5-4, the J call TRBJ1-6; 7 nucleotides match TRBD1. The V gene end was trimmed by 4 bases and the J gene end by 4 bases; junction bases not matched to a gene: 5. Germline V lookup: CDR1 SGHNT, CDR2 YYREEE (reference sequence). The CDR3 extends over 15 amino acids. The CDR3 DNA follows: TGTGCCAGCAGCGTCGGGACAGTATATAATTCACCCCTCCACTTT. Its translation: CASSVGTVYNSPLHF.

V gene TRBV27 combines with J gene TRBJ2-1; weak D call: TRBD1 (6 bases). Trimming cost V 8 bases and J 2 bases, with 19 bases left between them. This CDR3 contains 16 residues. The germline CDR1 and CDR2 sequences are MNHEY and SMNVEV (reference sequence). CDR3: CASSTPRTDAYNEQFF. The DNA for the CDR3 is TGTGCCAGCTCGACCCCTCGGACAGACGCCTACAATGAGCAGTTCTTC.

The V gene is TRBV27, the J gene TRBJ2-1; 7 nucleotides line up with TRBD2. Germline V gene lookup returns CDR1 MNHEY and CDR2 SMNVEV (reference sequence). After removal of 2 bases from V and 0 bases from J, the junction contained 4 bases not matched to a gene. The CDR3 loop spans 16 amino acids. The CDR3 loop reads CASSLPSGSSYNEQFF. In DNA, the CDR3 is TGTGCCAGCAGTTTACCTAGCGGTAGCTCCTACAATGAGCAGTTCTTC.

This clone appeared a few times. The rearrangement uses TRBV19 and TRBJ1-2, with D maybe TRBD1 (6 bases). The V end lost 7 bases, the J end lost 3 bases, and 18 bases lay between the germline ends. The length of the CDR3 is 15 residues. Germline V lookup: CDR1 LNHDA, CDR2 SQIVND (reference sequence). The CDR3 DNA follows: TGTGCCAGTACGGATCCCGGGACAAGGCACTATGGCTACACCTTC. Translating gives CASTDPGTRHYGYTF.

The chain recombines TRBV25-1 with TRBJ2-5, with D tentatively TRBD1 (5 bases). This CDR3 contains 15 residues. Germline CDR1 MGHDK, CDR2 SYGVNS. The V and J ends lost 3 bases and 3 bases respectively, with 14 bases between them. The CDR3 region has the DNA TGTGCCAGCAGTGACTCGAAGGGGCCTAAAGAGACCCAGTACTTC. This sequence encodes CASSDSKGPKETQYF.

The chain uses TRBV9 and TRBJ1-5, with a weak D call TRBD1 (6 bases). The CDR3 is made up of 17 amino acids. Germline V gene data show CDR1 as SGDLS and CDR2 as YYNGEE. Trimming shortened V by 3 bases and J by 0 bases, and 16 bases separated the two germline ends. The CDR3 DNA is TGTGCCAGCAGCGAGGGCCAGACGGACAGTAGCAATCAGCCCCAGCATTTT. Residues: CASSEGQTDSSNQPQHF.

CDR3 sequence: CASSLERGSYEQYF. The DNA of the CDR3 is TGTGCCAGCAGTTTGGAGCGGGGCTCCTACGAGCAGTACTTC. The chain is built from TRBV6-5 and TRBJ2-7; 7 positions match TRBD2. V lost 4 bases to trimming and J lost 0 bases; unmatched junction nucleotides: 3. This CDR3 contains 14 residues. The V gene's germline CDR1 is MNHEY and CDR2 SVGAGI.

The chain recombines TRBV9 with TRBJ1-3, with no clear D. Per germline, CDR1 SGDLS and CDR2 YYNGEE. V lost 2 bases to trimming and J lost 1 base, with 4 bases between them. CDR3 length equals 13 residues. CDR3 amino acids: CASSVRSGNTIYF. The CDR3 nucleotides read TGTGCCAGCAGCGTTAGATCTGGAAACACCATATATTTT.

Remarks on this clone: The junction and the germline gene differ at one end; a read error may be behind it. The chain combines TRBV7-7 with TRBJ2-7; D may be TRBD1 (5 bases). This CDR3 contains 12 residues. Per germline, CDR1 SSHAT and CDR2 FNYEAQ (reference sequence). This chain's CDR3 is CASSNDGHRQYF. Here the CDR3 DNA reads TGTGCTAGCAGCAACGACGGACACCGGCAGTACTTC.

This CDR3 reads CASSGSRGSFSALAYEQYF. The DNA for the CDR3 is TGCGCCAGCAGTGGGTCCAGGGGCAGTTTTAGTGCTCTCGCCTACGAGCAGTACTTC. The rearrangement links TRBV10-2 to TRBJ2-7; tentatively, D is TRBD1 (6 bases). This CDR3 is built from 19 residues. The germline V and J ends were trimmed by 4 bases and 2 bases, with 27 bases remaining between them. From germline, CDR1 is WSHSY and CDR2 SAAADI.

The V call is TRBV9, the J call TRBJ2-1; 8 nucleotides line up with TRBD1. Germline V gene lookup returns CDR1 SGDLS and CDR2 YYNGEE. V lost 3 bases, J lost 3 bases, and 8 bases stayed unmatched. This CDR3 is built from 16 residues. CDR3 in DNA: TGTGCCAGCAGCGCCAGAGGACAGGGCGACTACAATGAGCAGTTCTTC. As protein: CASSARGQGDYNEQFF. Filled out from reference TRBV9 and TRBJ2-1, the complete variable domain reads DSGVTQTPKHLITATGQRVTLRCSPRSGDLSVYWYQQSLDQGLQFLIQYYNGEERAKGNILERFSAQQFPDLHSELNLSSLELGDSALYFCASSARGQGDYNEQFFGPGTRLTVL.

This clone was seen only a few times. The chain uses TRBV5-8 and TRBJ1-5; tentative D call: TRBD1 (5 bases). Per the germline V gene, CDR1 is SGHTS and CDR2 is YDEGEE. The CDR3 is made up of 15 amino acids. V was trimmed by 4 bases and J by 5 bases, leaving 16 bases between them. CDR3 sequence: CASSTGEPVYQPQHF. CDR3 coding DNA: TGTGCCAGCAGCACGGGGGAACCAGTCTATCAGCCCCAGCATTTT.

This clone was counted only a few times. V is TRBV6-1 and J is TRBJ1-5; TRBD1 is a possible D gene (5 bases). The CDR3 is 15 residues long. Trimming took off 0 bases at V and 0 bases at J, with 6 bases between the two ends. In germline, CDR1 is MNHNS, CDR2 SASEGT. CDR3 loop: CASSEAGHSNQPQHF. The CDR3 DNA reads TGTGCCAGCAGTGAAGCGGGGCATAGCAATCAGCCCCAGCATTTT.

This clone was seen a few times. The chain employs TRBV6-6 and TRBJ1-2; D remains unclear. In germline, CDR1 is MNHNY, CDR2 SVGAGI (reference sequence). Trimming stripped 0 bases from V and 2 bases from J, with 10 bases between. The CDR3 extends over 15 amino acids. The CDR3 reads CASSYSARGNYGYTF. The CDR3 nucleotides read TGTGCCAGCAGTTACTCGGCCCGCGGGAACTATGGCTACACCTTC.

This clone was seen a few times. Other nucleotide sequences in the sample specify the same CDR3. V is TRBV25-1 and J is TRBJ1-1; D gene unclear. Germline values: CDR1 MGHDK, CDR2 SYGVNS. V was cut by 5 bases and J by 5 bases, with 6 bases left in between. The CDR3 loop spans 11 amino acids. The CDR3 spells CASSPGTEAFF. DNA for the CDR3: TGTGCCAGCAGTCCGGGGACTGAAGCTTTCTTT.

The chain is built from TRBV7-2 and TRBJ2-1, with D possibly matching TRBD1 (5 bases). CDR1 SGHTA and CDR2 FQGNSA come from the germline V gene. Trimming took off 11 bases at V and 1 base at J, with 18 bases between the two ends. The CDR3 loop spans 15 amino acids. In nucleotides, the CDR3 is TGTGCCGGCCAGGACCTGGGGCTATCCTACAATGAGCAGTTCTTC. This encodes CAGQDLGLSYNEQFF.

The rearrangement joins TRBV9 to TRBJ1-4, with D tentatively TRBD1 (5 bases). CDR1 and CDR2 from the germline V gene are SGDLS and YYNGEE. V lost 3 bases to trimming and J lost 8 bases, with 14 bases between them. This CDR3 spans 14 amino acids. CDR3 DNA: TGTGCCAGCAGCGCCGGAGGGGCACAGGAAAAACTGTTTTTT. Protein: CASSAGGAQEKLFF.

This clone occurred once. This chain connects TRBV27 to TRBJ2-3; TRBD2 matches at 13 bases. The CDR3 spans 18 residues. Losses at the gene ends were 5 bases for V and 6 bases for J; bases not matched to a gene: 14. Germline V gene sequence: CDR1 MNHEY, CDR2 SMNVEV (reference sequence). In DNA form, the CDR3 reads TGTGCCAGCAGTATCATTGGAGCCGGGACTAGCGGGGTTGATACGCAGTATTTT. Residues: CASSIIGAGTSGVDTQYF.

This clone is a singleton in its sample. The chain employs TRBV2 and TRBJ1-5; 10 nucleotides align to TRBD1. CDR3 length: 15 amino acids. The V gene's germline CDR1 is SNHLY and CDR2 FYNNEI. The trim removed 5 bases at V and 3 bases at J, leaving 4 bases unmatched. In DNA, the CDR3 is TGTGCCAGCAGTAGGGACAGGGGCCTCAATCAGCCCCAGCATTTT. Protein sequence: CASSRDRGLNQPQHF.

Comment on this clone: Germline and junction disagree at one end, which may indicate a read error. This rearrangement joins TRBV7-9 to TRBJ1-6, with D possibly matching TRBD1 (6 bases). Germline loops: CDR1 SEHNR, CDR2 FQNEAQ (reference sequence). The CDR3 contains 13 residues. The chain's CDR3 is CSSSPVTGTPLHF. DNA for the CDR3: TGTTCCAGCAGTCCCGTTACAGGGACACCCCTCCACTTT.